A single sample is the source of the 30 T cell receptor beta chains below, sequenced in a study of T cells expressing NK-cell markers (dated by TCRdb to 2019 to 2021). To prepare the library, 5' RACE was applied. Sequenced using an Illumina HiSeq 2000. TCRdb reprocessed the reads and assigns one entry to each CDR3 protein sequence, leaving out DNA. This sample's table carries 200,000 to 300,000 distinct CDR3 sequences. Of the sample, roughly 4.2% falls within the top ten clones. The source material was blood T cells: a sorted CD56 or NKG2C T cell subset, CD4+ or CD8+ T cells, or bulk PBMC T cells (not recorded which). These receptors all stem from a woman aged 18 to 75 in good health.

V usage is TRBV12-3 or TRBV12-4 and J usage is TRBJ2-5; TCRdb picks TRBD2, but there is no DNA to check that call. The CDR3 is 14 residues long. The CDR3 loop reads CASRRTSGSETQYF.

This chain joins TRBV20-1 and TRBJ2-5; absent DNA, TCRdb's TRBD1 call cannot be checked. CDR1 is DFQATT and CDR2 is SNEGSKA in the germline V gene (reference sequence). This CDR3 is built from 15 residues. The CDR3: CSARVAGKEQETQYF.

The chain couples TRBV5-6 to TRBJ2-3; TCRdb's D gene call, TRBD2, goes unchecked for lack of DNA. The CDR3 is made up of 16 amino acids. Germline V CDR1 and CDR2: SGHDT, YYEEEE. The CDR3 protein is CASSLLAGAITDTQYF.

J is TRBJ1-6 and V is TRBV5-1. Looked up from germline, CDR1 is SGHRS and CDR2 is YFSETQ. The CDR3 is 16 amino acids. CDR3: CASSAGDMSGNSPLHF.

The chain links TRBV18 to TRBJ2-7; TCRdb returns TRBD2, unconfirmable since there is no DNA. The CDR3 totals 14 residues. The germline V gene has CDR1 KGHSH and CDR2 LQKENI. CDR3 loop: CASSPFGELYEQYF.

The rearrangement uses TRBV5-4 and TRBJ2-1. The CDR3 has 13 amino acids. Germline CDR1 reads SGHNT; CDR2 reads YYREEE (reference sequence). The CDR3 protein is CASSFPKNNEQFF.

The rearrangement joins TRBV11-2 to TRBJ2-5. The CDR3 consists of 13 residues. Germline CDR1 reads SGHAT; CDR2 reads FQNNGV. The CDR3 sequence: CASSFLVQETQYF. The full variable domain, rest sourced from reference TRBV11-2 and TRBJ2-5, is EAGVAQSPRYKIIEKRQSVAFWCNPISGHATLYWYQQILGQGPKLLIQFQNNGVVDDSQLPKDRFSAERLKGVDSTLKIQPAKLEDSAVYLCASSFLVQETQYFGPGTRLLVL.

The chain employs TRBV6-6 and TRBJ1-5; the TRBD1 assignment by TCRdb is unverifiable without DNA. CDR3 length: 13 residues. CDR1 and CDR2 (germline): MNHNY, SVGAGI (reference sequence). The CDR3 region is CASSPRQGKSQHF.

V is TRBV5-6 and J is TRBJ2-7; TCRdb indicates TRBD2, and absent DNA this call remains unverified. The CDR3 has 14 amino acids. CDR1 SGHDT and CDR2 YYEEEE come from the germline V gene. The chain's CDR3 is CASSFPPGSYEQYF.

This chain uses TRBV3-1 with TRBJ2-7; TCRdb returns TRBD1, unconfirmable since there is no DNA. Germline values: CDR1 LGHDT, CDR2 YNNKEL (reference sequence). This CDR3 is 13 amino acids long. CDR3 in amino acids: CASSQRGGYEQYF.

The chain combines TRBV20-1 with TRBJ2-1. This CDR3 has 12 residues. CDR1 and CDR2 (germline): DFQATT, SNEGSKA (reference sequence). This chain's CDR3 is CSASGRNSEQFF.

The chain links TRBV6-5 to TRBJ2-7; TCRdb picks TRBD2, but there is no DNA to check that call. The CDR3 is 19 amino acids. Germline CDR1 and CDR2: MNHEY and SVGAGI. The CDR3 reads CASSYSSPLGLAGSYEQYF.

The chain carries TRBV10-1 and TRBJ2-3; TCRdb indicates TRBD2, and absent DNA this call remains unverified. The CDR3 covers 15 residues. Germline CDR1 reads WNHNN; CDR2 reads SYGVQD (reference sequence). CDR3 protein: CASSEGSAGTDTQYF.

The rearrangement joins TRBV5-1 to TRBJ2-4; as DNA is missing, the TRBD2 call by TCRdb cannot be tested. The CDR3 runs to 16 residues. The germline V gene has CDR1 SGHRS and CDR2 YFSETQ. The CDR3 sequence is CASSYTSELAKNIQYF.

The chain combines TRBV28 with TRBJ2-1; TCRdb lists TRBD2, though no DNA is available to test this call. The CDR3 totals 16 residues. Germline V gene data show CDR1 as MDHEN and CDR2 as SYDVKM. The CDR3 protein is CASSPTTVRRYNEQFF.

This chain links TRBV12-3 or TRBV12-4 with TRBJ2-3. The CDR3 consists of 12 residues. CDR3: CASSLLKDTQYF.

This chain joins TRBV10-3 and TRBJ1-3. CDR1 ENHRY and CDR2 SYGVKD come from the germline V gene. The CDR3 is made up of 13 amino acids. The CDR3 sequence is CAIKKISGNTIYF.

This chain joins TRBV12-3 or TRBV12-4 and TRBJ1-4; TCRdb designates TRBD1, a call that cannot be tested without DNA. The CDR3 extends over 15 amino acids. CDR3 sequence: CASSPPGFVGEKLFF.

The genes are TRBV12-3 or TRBV12-4 and TRBJ1-5. This CDR3 is built from 14 residues. CDR3 sequence reads: CASSLSGSNQPQHF.

The rearrangement links TRBV5-1 to TRBJ2-5; checking the TCRdb D call of TRBD2 is not possible without DNA. From germline, CDR1 is SGHRS and CDR2 YFSETQ. The CDR3 covers 15 residues. CDR3 sequence: CASRTSGGNQETQYF.

This CDR3 reads CSVALTSGHQETQYF. This chain connects TRBV29-1 to TRBJ2-5; the D gene TCRdb calls, TRBD2, cannot be checked with no DNA. The V gene's germline CDR1 is SQVTM and CDR2 ANQGSEA. The CDR3 consists of 15 residues. The full variable domain, completed using reference TRBV29-1 and TRBJ2-5, is SAVISQKPSRDICQRGTSLTIQCQVDSQVTMMFWYRQQPGQSLTLIATANQGSEATYESGFVIDKFPISRPNLTFSTLTVSNMSPEDSSIYLCSVALTSGHQETQYFGPGTRLLVL.

This CDR3 is CASSPPGHINYGYTF. V gene TRBV6-2 or TRBV6-3 combines with J gene TRBJ1-2; checking the TCRdb D call of TRBD1 is not possible without DNA. Per germline, CDR1 MNHEY and CDR2 SVGEGT. The CDR3 contains 15 residues.

This rearrangement joins TRBV12-3 or TRBV12-4 to TRBJ1-1. The CDR3 length is 14 residues. CDR3 amino acids: CASSFSWANTEAFF.

The chain joins TRBV5-1 to TRBJ2-1; checking the TCRdb D call of TRBD2 is not possible without DNA. Germline V gene lookup returns CDR1 SGHRS and CDR2 YFSETQ. The CDR3 is 15 amino acids. The CDR3 loop is CASSLGAGEPNEQFF.

This rearrangement joins TRBV18 to TRBJ1-5; TCRdb's D gene call, TRBD1, goes unchecked for lack of DNA. Germline V gives CDR1 KGHSH, CDR2 LQKENI. CDR3 length: 16 residues. This CDR3 reads CASSPERQGAGQPQHF.

The genes are TRBV6-2 or TRBV6-3 and TRBJ2-5; lacking DNA, the TRBD2 call made by TCRdb goes unchecked. Germline CDR1 and CDR2: MNHEY and SVGEGT. This CDR3 is 15 amino acids long. The CDR3 is CASSWTSGKRETQYF.

The rearrangement links TRBV20-1 to TRBJ2-3; the TCRdb call, TRBD2, lacks DNA for checking. Germline loops: CDR1 DFQATT, CDR2 SNEGSKA (reference sequence). The CDR3 covers 14 residues. The CDR3 protein is CSGLRWKATDTQYF.

V gene TRBV7-7 combines with J gene TRBJ2-5; TCRdb designates TRBD1, a call that cannot be tested without DNA. Germline CDR1 and CDR2: SSHAT and FNYEAQ (reference sequence). The CDR3 extends over 15 amino acids. CDR3 region: CASSVNRGLELTQYF.

The CDR3 protein is CASSKGGQLHSPLHF. The chain links TRBV5-8 to TRBJ1-6. The CDR3 has 15 residues. The germline V gene encodes CDR1 SGHTS and CDR2 YDEGEE. Using reference TRBV5-8 and TRBJ1-6 for the parts outside the CDR3, the full variable domain is EAGVTQSPTHLIKTRGQQATLRCSPISGHTSVYWYQQALGLGLQFLLWYDEGEERNRGNFPPRFSGRQFPNYSSELNVNALELEDSALYLCASSKGGQLHSPLHFGNGTRLTVT.

This chain uses TRBV9 with TRBJ2-1; the TRBD1 assignment by TCRdb is unverifiable without DNA. The germline CDR1 and CDR2 sequences are SGDLS and YYNGEE. CDR3 length: 14 residues. CDR3 residues: CATATGAGEDEQFF.